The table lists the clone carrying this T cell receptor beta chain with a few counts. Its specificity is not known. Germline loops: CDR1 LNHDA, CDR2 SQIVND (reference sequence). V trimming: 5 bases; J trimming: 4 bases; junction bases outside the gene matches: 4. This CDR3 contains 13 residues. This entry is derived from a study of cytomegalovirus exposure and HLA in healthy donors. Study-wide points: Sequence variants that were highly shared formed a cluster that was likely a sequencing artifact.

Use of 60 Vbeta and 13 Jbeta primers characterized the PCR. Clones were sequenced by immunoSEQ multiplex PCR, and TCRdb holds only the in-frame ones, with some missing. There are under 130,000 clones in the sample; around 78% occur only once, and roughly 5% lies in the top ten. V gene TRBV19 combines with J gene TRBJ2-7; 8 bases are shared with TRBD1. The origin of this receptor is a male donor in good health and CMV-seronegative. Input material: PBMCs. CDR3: CASSRQGRYEQYF. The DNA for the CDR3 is TGTGCCAGTAGTCGACAGGGGAGGTACGAGCAGTACTTC.